These T cell receptor beta chains were read from a single sample in a study of vaccination effects on CD4 cells after COVID-19. Their antigen targets remain unknown. Data came from immunoSEQ multiplex PCR; TCRdb stores just in-frame clones and leaves some out. The sample has 9,500 to 15,000 clones; about 72% are singletons. The source material was CD4+ T cells from PBMCs cultured with SARS-CoV-2 spike peptides, sampled after COVID-19 vaccination. The source is a human donor who received a COVID-19 vaccine. Each CDR3 is given with its conserved first and last residue. A D gene is named only where the DNA matches it firmly. Only part of the rows carry a size: once, few, many, or a class if the clone is expanded.

abundance: NA; j_gene: TRBJ2-6; v_gene: TRBV28; d_gene: TRBD1; CDR3nt: TGTGCCAGCAGCTCCTTTGGGACAGCTCTTGGGGCCAACGTCCTGACTTTC; CDR3aa: CASSSFGTALGANVLTF
abundance: NA; j_gene: TRBJ2-5; v_gene: TRBV19; d_gene: NA; CDR3nt: TGTGCCAGTAGGACCGACACTGGGGGGACCCAGTACTTC; CDR3aa: CASRTDTGGTQYF
abundance: NA; j_gene: TRBJ2-3; v_gene: TRBV3-1/TRBV3-2; d_gene: NA; CDR3nt: TGTGCCAGCAGCCAAGTACCCTGGGATACGCAGTATTTT; CDR3aa: CASSQVPWDTQYF
abundance: NA; j_gene: TRBJ1-6; v_gene: TRBV6-1; d_gene: TRBD1; CDR3nt: TGTGCCAGCAGTGAACCCCCCGCGAACAGGGGATTCGATAATTCACCCCTCCACTTT; CDR3aa: CASSEPPANRGFDNSPLHF
abundance: NA; j_gene: TRBJ1-5; v_gene: TRBV28; d_gene: NA; CDR3nt: TGTGCCAGCAGTTTGGGGGGGAGTAGCAATCAGCCCCAGCATTTT; CDR3aa: CASSLGGSSNQPQHF
abundance: once; j_gene: TRBJ2-7; v_gene: TRBV5-1; d_gene: TRBD1; CDR3nt: TGCGCCAGCAGCACAGGGACAGAAGTCTACGAGCAGTACTTC; CDR3aa: CASSTGTEVYEQYF
abundance: NA; j_gene: TRBJ2-7; v_gene: TRBV27; d_gene: NA; CDR3nt: TGTGCCAGCAGGTCAGGGTACGAGCAGTACTTC; CDR3aa: CASRSGYEQYF
abundance: NA; j_gene: TRBJ2-6; v_gene: TRBV19; d_gene: NA; CDR3nt: TGTGCCAGTAGTACCCTGGGCTCTGGGGCCAACGTCCTGACTTTC; CDR3aa: CASSTLGSGANVLTF
abundance: NA; j_gene: TRBJ1-2; v_gene: TRBV7-9; d_gene: NA; CDR3nt: TGTGCCAGCAGCTTGGGCAGAGCTAACTATGGCTACACCTTC; CDR3aa: CASSLGRANYGYTF
abundance: medium-sized; j_gene: TRBJ1-2; v_gene: TRBV5-6; d_gene: NA; CDR3nt: TGTGCCAGCAGCTTGGTGTCGGACTATGGCTACACCTTC; CDR3aa: CASSLVSDYGYTF
abundance: NA; j_gene: TRBJ1-2; v_gene: TRBV6-1; d_gene: NA; CDR3nt: TGTGCCAGCAGTGAAGCTCGAAGTCTTTATGGCTACACCTTC; CDR3aa: CASSEARSLYGYTF
abundance: NA; j_gene: TRBJ1-6; v_gene: TRBV19; d_gene: TRBD1; CDR3nt: TGTGCCAGTAGTTGGGACAGTCGAAACTATAATTCACCCCTCCACTTT; CDR3aa: CASSWDSRNYNSPLHF
abundance: NA; j_gene: TRBJ2-2; v_gene: TRBV11-3; d_gene: NA; CDR3nt: TGTGCCAGCAGCTTAGGTCTCAGTTTGACCGGGGAGCTGTTTTTT; CDR3aa: CASSLGLSLTGELFF
abundance: medium-sized; j_gene: TRBJ2-1; v_gene: TRBV6-4; d_gene: TRBD2; CDR3nt: TGTGCCAGCAGTGGCCCGGGACTAGCGGGAGGGAATGAGCAGTTCTTC; CDR3aa: CASSGPGLAGGNEQFF
abundance: NA; j_gene: TRBJ1-3; v_gene: TRBV2; d_gene: TRBD1; CDR3nt: TGTGCCAGCAGTGTCCAGGGGGGAGGAAACACCATATATTTT; CDR3aa: CASSVQGGGNTIYF
abundance: NA; j_gene: TRBJ1-1; v_gene: TRBV28; d_gene: NA; CDR3nt: TGTGCCAGCAGTGTTCCCCGGCGGAACACTGAAGCTTTCTTT; CDR3aa: CASSVPRRNTEAFF
abundance: NA; j_gene: TRBJ2-5; v_gene: TRBV7-2; d_gene: NA; CDR3nt: TGTGCCAGCAGCTTAGAGGCTGGCGGGGGCCGGGAGACCCAGTACTTC; CDR3aa: CASSLEAGGGRETQYF
abundance: NA; j_gene: TRBJ2-7; v_gene: TRBV5-4; d_gene: NA; CDR3nt: TGTGCCAGCAGCCGTACGGGGTTAACCGTCTCCTACGAGCAGTACTTC; CDR3aa: CASSRTGLTVSYEQYF
abundance: few; j_gene: TRBJ1-3; v_gene: TRBV11-2; d_gene: NA; CDR3nt: TGTGCCAGCAGCCCTCGTTTAAGCTCTGGAAACACCATATATTTT; CDR3aa: CASSPRLSSGNTIYF
abundance: NA; j_gene: TRBJ2-6; v_gene: TRBV5-1; d_gene: NA; CDR3nt: TGCGCCAGCAGCTTGCTAACTGCTGGGGCCAACGTCCTGACTTTC; CDR3aa: CASSLLTAGANVLTF
abundance: few; j_gene: TRBJ2-2; v_gene: TRBV3-1/TRBV3-2; d_gene: NA; CDR3nt: TGTGCCAGCAGCCAAGATTGGCAGGGTCTCACCGGGGAGCTGTTTTTT; CDR3aa: CASSQDWQGLTGELFF
abundance: medium-sized; j_gene: TRBJ2-3; v_gene: TRBV3-1/TRBV3-2; d_gene: TRBD1; CDR3nt: TGTGCCAGCAGCTTTACAGGGGGAAGAGATACGCAGTATTTT; CDR3aa: CASSFTGGRDTQYF
abundance: NA; j_gene: TRBJ2-1; v_gene: TRBV29-1; d_gene: TRBD2; CDR3nt: TGCAGCGGGTCCGGGACTAGCGGGAGCTCCTACAATGAGCAGTTCTTC; CDR3aa: CSGSGTSGSSYNEQFF